The clone carrying this TCR beta chain was detected only a few times. What it recognizes is unknown. The record originates from a study of cytotoxic CD8 clonotypes in ibrutinib-treated CLL. The table came from immunoSEQ multiplex PCR; TCRdb's copy has only in-frame clones and leaves some out. Counted here are roughly 180,000 clones, approximately 72% occurring once; the ten biggest clones make up 10% to 15%. General study points: Shared public clonotypes were rare, and on treatment they either got smaller or stayed the same.

Looked up from germline, CDR1 is KGHSH and CDR2 is LQKENI. Trimming took off 3 bases at V and 6 bases at J, with 9 bases between the two ends. This CDR3 contains 12 residues. This clonotype was sampled from a human donor with chronic lymphocytic leukemia. The source was PBMCs, collected after 24 months of ibrutinib treatment. The J gene is TRBJ2-7, the V gene TRBV18, with D possibly TRBD2 on 6 matching bases. CDR3 nucleotides: TGTGCCAGCTCACCGGAGGGCCTCGAGCAGTACTTC. Encoded protein: CASSPEGLEQYF. Looking up the rest from reference TRBV18 and TRBJ2-7 gives the full variable domain: NAGVMQNPRHLVRRRGQEARLRCSPMKGHSHVYWYRQLPEEGLKFMVYLQKENIIDESGMPKERFSAEFPKEGPSILRIQQVVRGDSAAYFCASSPEGLEQYFGPGTRLTVT.